This TCR beta chain was recorded in a study of cytomegalovirus exposure and HLA in healthy donors. This clone was observed once. These donors, healthy bone marrow donors, were studied. Nominally healthy donors provided the samples, though records likely missed some immune exposures. A multiplex PCR was run with 60 Vbeta primers and 13 Jbeta primers. The assay was immunoSEQ multiplex PCR, and TCRdb's table has in-frame clones only and misses some. This table holds 200,000 to 250,000 clones, approximately 80% found once. From germline, CDR1 is SGHNT and CDR2 YYREEE (reference sequence). The CDR3 sequence is 14 residues long. Trimming shortened V by 4 bases and J by 3 bases, and 14 bases separated the two germline ends.

The J gene is TRBJ2-7, the V gene TRBV5-4; no clear D gene. Material for sequencing was PBMCs. The clonotype comes from a man aged 25 to 40 in good health and CMV-seronegative. The CDR3 region has the DNA TGTGCCAGCAGCCTCCGTCCGGCGGACTACGAGCAGTACTTC. It codes for CASSLRPADYEQYF.